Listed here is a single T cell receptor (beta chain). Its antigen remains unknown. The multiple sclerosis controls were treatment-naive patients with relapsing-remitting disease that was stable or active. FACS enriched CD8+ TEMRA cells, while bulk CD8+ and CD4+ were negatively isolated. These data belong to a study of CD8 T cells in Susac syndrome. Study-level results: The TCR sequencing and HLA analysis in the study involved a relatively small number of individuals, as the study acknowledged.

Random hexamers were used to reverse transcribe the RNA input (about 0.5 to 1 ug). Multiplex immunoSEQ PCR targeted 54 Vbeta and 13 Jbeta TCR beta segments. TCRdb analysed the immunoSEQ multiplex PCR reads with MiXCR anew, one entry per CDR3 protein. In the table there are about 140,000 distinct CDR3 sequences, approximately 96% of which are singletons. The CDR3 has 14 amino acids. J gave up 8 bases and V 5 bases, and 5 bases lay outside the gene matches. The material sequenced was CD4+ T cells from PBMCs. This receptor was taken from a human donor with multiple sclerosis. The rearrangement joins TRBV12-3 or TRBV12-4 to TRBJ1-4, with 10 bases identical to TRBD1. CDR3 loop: CASSPPDRGEKLFF. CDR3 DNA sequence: TGTGCCAGCAGTCCGCCGGACAGGGGGGAAAAACTGTTTTTT.